The text below deals with one TCR beta chain. In its sample, this clonotype was seen a few times. It lacks a known antigen. No base-level quality is on record; no much larger clone is a single base apart. The sample is drawn from a study of T-cell memory formation after mild COVID-19 (dated by TCRdb to the early 2020s). Regarding the complete study: TCR sequence clusters from the two donors were largely donor specific. In a couple of donors, T-cell clones that expanded and contracted after mild COVID-19 were followed by sequencing TCRalpha and TCRbeta repertoires longitudinally. The cohort was made up of two young adult volunteers, one female and one male, who were previously healthy. Broader findings and caveats from the paper: The second-wave clones that peaked on day 37 were not confirmed to be SARS-CoV-2 specific. Only a couple of mild cases were covered by the study, and larger cohorts that include severe cases with pre-infection samples were considered necessary. Some responding clones were detected in pre-infection memory, suggesting pre-existing cross-reactive memory T cells joined the SARS-CoV-2 response. From day 15 to 85, contracting clones showed balanced CD4/CD8 phenotypes, whereas a second wave of clones that expanded from day 15 to 37 leaned towards CD4+. Contracting CD4+ clones turned up mainly in the CM and EM memory subsets, whereas EMRA was where CD8+ clones were enriched.

Reading from cysteine to phenylalanine, the CDR3 counts 12 amino acids. CDR3 DNA only is kept here, 36 bases in frame from base 1. According to the germline V gene, CDR1 reads SQVTM and CDR2 reads ANQGSEA. Trimming removed 3 bases from V and 4 bases from J, leaving 8 bases between the germline ends. Instrument used: Illumina NovaSeq 6000. Using 5'RACE with constant-segment primers, TCRalpha and TCRbeta cDNA libraries were constructed, with sample barcodes and unique molecular identifiers added in the process. Trizol reagent was used to extract RNA from every sample. Library amplification was performed in two PCR steps, and a second sample barcode and Illumina TruSeq adapters were introduced in the second step. Libraries were sequenced on an Illumina NovaSeq with 2 x 150 bp paired-end reads. Under the source paper's analysis protocol: The reads were demultiplexed and collapsed into UMI-guided consensus sequences using migec v1.2.7. With mixcr v2.1.11, UMI consensuses were aligned to TRA and TRB V and J templates and assembled into clonotypes. A clonotype was counted as expanded or contracted only if both edgeR and NoisET called the change significant, with noise models trained on biological replicates. edgeR calls used a false discovery rate-adjusted p below 0.01 and a log2 fold-change threshold of 1. As an exploratory analysis of dynamics, PCA with hierarchical clustering was applied to max-normalized trajectories of the 1000 most abundant clonotypes. The CD4 or CD8 phenotype of responding clones was assigned using the separately sequenced CD4+ and CD8+ repertoires. TCRdb reanalyzed the raw reads on its own, using fastp at Q25 for trimming and MiXCR for clone calling, and kept in-frame beta chains. Merged by CDR3 protein, the rows form single entries marked with the most common genes and DNA. These V and J calls are TCRdb output, not the study's own analysis. Recorded for this sample are about 430,000 distinct CDR3 sequences; 24% of them occurred a single time. 8.8% of the sample is held by the ten biggest clonotypes.

Ficoll-Paque density gradient centrifugation was the method used to isolate PBMCs. Material: PBMCs or a T cell subset sorted from them (not recorded which). The sequence links TRBV29-1 to TRBJ2-3; 6 matching bases give a weak D call of TRBD2. The TCR sequence derives from an adult woman who had mild COVID-19 (a few samples of this study predate the infection). The sample titles of this study are shuffled in the database, so cell type and time point are left out; the donor was told from shared clones. The DNA is TGCAGCGTTGACGGGGGATCAGATACGCAGTATTTT. Translated, this gives CSVDGGSDTQYF.